The rows below give T cell receptor beta chains drawn from one sample of a study of neurological immune-mediated disorders. TCRdb fed the 5' RACE reads into MiXCR, producing one record per CDR3 protein. The table lists tens of thousands of distinct CDR3 sequences, 13% of them singletons, with 2.3% in the top ten. Sequenced sample: PBMCs. The receptors here all came from a woman aged 40 to 50 in good health. Each CDR3 is given with its conserved first and last residue. A D gene is named only where the DNA matches it firmly. The size entry is marked missing in some rows and otherwise reads once, few, many or a size class.

TGTGCCACCAAGGGGGCAGGGACGAACACCGGGGAGCTGTTTTTT CATKGAGTNTGELFF TRBJ2-2 TRBD1 many TRBV10-3
TGTGCCAGCAGTGCGCCGGCAGGGAGTTTCCAAGAGACCCAGTACTTC CASSAPAGSFQETQYF TRBJ2-5 NA many TRBV6-1
TGCAGTGCTAGATTTTCGGGGCGTCAATATAATTCACCCCTCCACTTT CSARFSGRQYNSPLHF TRBJ1-6 NA many TRBV20-1
TGCAGTGCTAGGGATAGCGGGGGCAGTACCTACAATGAGCAGTTCTTC CSARDSGGSTYNEQFF TRBJ2-1 TRBD2 many TRBV20-1
TGCGCCAGCAGATTGGACCATAAGGGGACTGAAGCTTTCTTT CASRLDHKGTEAFF TRBJ1-1 NA many TRBV5-1
TGTGCCATCAGTGAATGGGGGGTGGAGAACATTCAGTACTTC CAISEWGVENIQYF TRBJ2-4 NA many TRBV10-3
TGCAGTGCTAGAGTGGGGGGACCTAGCAATCAGCCCCAGCATTTT CSARVGGPSNQPQHF TRBJ1-5 NA NA TRBV20-1
TGCGCCAGCAGCCAACCAGTGACAGGCGGGGAGCAGTACTTC CASSQPVTGGEQYF TRBJ2-7 NA NA TRBV4-3
TGCGCCAGCAGCTTGGGGACAGCCAATCAGCCCCAGCATTTT CASSLGTANQPQHF TRBJ1-5 NA many TRBV5-1
TGTGCCAGCAGATTGATTAGGTCCGGGGAGCTGTTTTTT CASRLIRSGELFF TRBJ2-2 NA many TRBV13
NA CASSIYLCSVAGDRPGANVLTF TRBJ2-6 NA NA TRBV5-1
TGCAGTGCTAGTACCTCCCTAGCGGGGGCCTACGAGCAGTACTTC CSASTSLAGAYEQYF TRBJ2-7 TRBD2 many TRBV20-1
TGTGCCAGCAGTTTAGGGGTCGGGACAGGGGGCCCTGAAGCTTTCTTT CASSLGVGTGGPEAFF TRBJ1-1 TRBD1 many TRBV12-3/TRBV12-4
TGCGCCAGCAGCTTGGAAAAGGGTCGTAATGAGCAGTTCTTC CASSLEKGRNEQFF TRBJ2-1 NA NA TRBV5-1
TGTGCCAGCAGCTTCTCTCACTCCTACGAGCAGTACTTC CASSFSHSYEQYF TRBJ2-7 NA many TRBV7-3
TGTGCCAGCCGAAACGAAGGGGGCACAGATACGCAGTATTTT CASRNEGGTDTQYF TRBJ2-3 NA many TRBV6-5
TGCAGTGCTAGAGAATTAGCGGGGGACTACAATGAGCAGTTCTTC CSARELAGDYNEQFF TRBJ2-1 TRBD2 many TRBV20-1
TGCAGTGCTCAACAGGGGCCAGATACGCAGTATTTT CSAQQGPDTQYF TRBJ2-3 TRBD1 many TRBV20-1
TGTGCCAGCAGCCAAGATACAGGGGAACAGCCCCAGCATTTT CASSQDTGEQPQHF TRBJ1-5 TRBD1 many TRBV4-2
TGTGCCAGCAGCCGGACTAGCGGGGAGGAGACCCAGTACTTC CASSRTSGEETQYF TRBJ2-5 TRBD2 NA TRBV9
TGTGCCAGCAGCTCTAACCTCGCCTTTCAGCCCCAGCATTTT CASSSNLAFQPQHF TRBJ1-5 NA many TRBV4-2
TGTGCCAGCAGTGAAGGAGGGACAGCGCTTAACTACGAGCAGTACTTC CASSEGGTALNYEQYF TRBJ2-7 TRBD1 many TRBV6-1
TGCAGTGCTAGAGGTCCCGCTGGGGGTGCACACACAGATACGCAGTATTTT CSARGPAGGAHTDTQYF TRBJ2-3 NA many TRBV20-1
TGTGCCAGCAGCTTACCGGGACAGCAGAACACCGGGGAGCTGTTTTTT CASSLPGQQNTGELFF TRBJ2-2 TRBD1 many TRBV12-3/TRBV12-4
TGTGCCATCAGTGAGACCCAGGGACTAGCCCGCACAGATACGCAGTATTTT CAISETQGLARTDTQYF TRBJ2-3 TRBD2 medium-sized TRBV10-3
TGCGCCAGCAGCTTAAAGTTGGGGGGCCTACCCGGAGAGACCCAGTACTTC CASSLKLGGLPGETQYF TRBJ2-5 NA many TRBV5-1
TGTGCCAGCAGCCAAGACCGCTCCTCTGGGGCCAACGTCCTGACTTTC CASSQDRSSGANVLTF TRBJ2-6 NA many TRBV3-1
TGTGCCAGCAGCGAGGGACCGCTGAACACTGAAGCTTTCTTT CASSEGPLNTEAFF TRBJ1-1 NA many TRBV9
TGTGCCAGCACCCTTGGAAACCCAGGGGGCCAAAATTCACCCCTCCACTTT CASTLGNPGGQNSPLHF TRBJ1-6 TRBD1 NA TRBV27
TGCAGTGCTCGCGACGGGGGGACCTACGAGCAGTACTTC CSARDGGTYEQYF TRBJ2-7 TRBD2 many TRBV20-1
TGCGCCAGCAGCCCCGGGACATTATACGAGCAGTACTTC CASSPGTLYEQYF TRBJ2-7 NA many TRBV5-1
TGTGCCAGCAGCCCCGCGGGCGAGGACACTGAAGCTTTCTTT CASSPAGEDTEAFF TRBJ1-1 NA medium-sized TRBV5-6
TGCGCCAGCAGCTTGGTGGGCCCCAATGAGCAGTTCTTC CASSLVGPNEQFF TRBJ2-1 NA many TRBV5-1
TGTGCCAGCAGCGTATATACCGGGACAGGATACAATGAGCAGTTCTTC CASSVYTGTGYNEQFF TRBJ2-1 TRBD1 many TRBV9
TGCGCCAGCAGCACGTCCACCGGGACTCCAATCCGGTCACCCCTCCACTTT CASSTSTGTPIRSPLHF TRBJ1-6 NA many TRBV5-1